The present T cell receptor (beta chain) was sequenced within a study of blood T cell repertoires in COVID-19. Study overall: Samples taken during acute and convalescent COVID-19 were collected in the United States, Italy and Spain. PBMCs, B-cell-depleted T cells, or T cells were the source of the cDNA or gDNA that made up the material.

Study processing details: Nucleated cell counts were estimated from reference gene primer amplification. Profiling relied on immunoSEQ multiplex PCR, and the TCRdb table lists in-frame clones only, not all of them. That table furnishes V, J and clone size, whereas the DNA furnished D and trimming. The data hold 120,000 to 150,000 clones, with roughly 85% observed a single time. There are 15 residues in the CDR3. Germline CDR1 MNHEY, CDR2 SMNVEV (reference sequence). Between the trimmed V and J ends, which lost 2 bases and 6 bases, there was a span of 11 bases. This clonotype was sampled from a man aged 60 to 75 with acute or convalescent COVID-19. The sequencing input was peripheral blood. This chain uses TRBV27 with TRBJ1-6; D remains unclear. CDR3: CASSLLGRGNSPLHF. CDR3 DNA sequence: TGTGCCAGCAGTTTACTGGGTCGGGGTAATTCACCCCTCCACTTT.